Listed below are T cell receptor beta chains from one sample, sequenced in a study of blood T cells in healthy people across ages. MiXCR was run by TCRdb on the 5' RACE reads, yielding one entry per CDR3 protein. The sample consists of hundreds of thousands of distinct CDR3 sequences, nearly 60% of them appearing once. The sample was blood. Receptor source: a man aged 30 to 39 in good health. CDR3s include the opening cysteine and the closing phenylalanine or tryptophan. Each record gives: D gene, clone size, V gene, J gene, CDR3 protein, CDR3 DNA. The D gene is left open where the match is weak. The size entry is marked missing in some rows and otherwise reads once, few, many or a size class.

D gene: TRBD2; clone size: few; V gene: TRBV29-1; J gene: TRBJ2-5; CDR3 protein: CSVAHLRGGRGQETQYF; CDR3 DNA: TGCAGCGTTGCGCATTTGAGAGGCGGGAGAGGCCAAGAGACCCAGTACTTC
D gene: NA; clone size: NA; V gene: TRBV27; J gene: TRBJ2-3; CDR3 protein: CATKDGVPTDTQYF; CDR3 DNA: TGTGCCACCAAGGACGGGGTCCCCACAGATACGCAGTATTTT
D gene: NA; clone size: NA; V gene: TRBV29-1; J gene: TRBJ1-2; CDR3 protein: CSVDPVGEDYGYTF; CDR3 DNA: TGCAGCGTTGATCCCGTTGGAGAGGACTATGGCTACACCTTC
D gene: NA; clone size: NA; V gene: TRBV7-2; J gene: TRBJ2-7; CDR3 protein: CASSLAPGSSHEQYF; CDR3 DNA: TGTGCCAGCAGCTTAGCCCCGGGCTCCTCCCACGAGCAGTACTTC
D gene: NA; clone size: few; V gene: TRBV6-5; J gene: TRBJ2-3; CDR3 protein: CASSYSAGPFDNTQYF; CDR3 DNA: TGTGCCAGCAGTTACTCGGCGGGGCCATTTGATAATACGCAGTATTTT
D gene: NA; clone size: few; V gene: TRBV2; J gene: TRBJ2-7; CDR3 protein: CASTAGPPSYEQYF; CDR3 DNA: TGTGCCAGCACCGCGGGGCCCCCCTCCTACGAGCAGTACTTC
D gene: NA; clone size: NA; V gene: TRBV19; J gene: TRBJ1-6; CDR3 protein: CASSARGLTPLHF; CDR3 DNA: TGTGCCAGTAGTGCGCGGGGATTGACACCCCTCCACTTT
D gene: TRBD2; clone size: NA; V gene: TRBV10-2; J gene: TRBJ2-1; CDR3 protein: CASTPETSGWVNEQFF; CDR3 DNA: TGCGCCAGCACTCCCGAGACTAGCGGGTGGGTCAATGAGCAGTTCTTC
D gene: NA; clone size: NA; V gene: TRBV7-2; J gene: TRBJ1-5; CDR3 protein: CASAPDTHQPQHF; CDR3 DNA: TGTGCCAGTGCCCCGGACACCCATCAGCCCCAGCATTTT
D gene: NA; clone size: NA; V gene: TRBV4-3; J gene: TRBJ2-6; CDR3 protein: CASSQVGQSQALLTF; CDR3 DNA: TGCGCCAGCAGCCAAGTAGGGCAGTCCCAGGCTCTCCTGACTTTC
D gene: TRBD1; clone size: few; V gene: TRBV20-1; J gene: TRBJ2-5; CDR3 protein: CSARVMSGQGVPETQYF; CDR3 DNA: TGCAGTGCTAGAGTAATGTCGGGACAGGGGGTTCCCGAGACCCAGTACTTC
D gene: TRBD1; clone size: NA; V gene: TRBV10-3; J gene: TRBJ1-2; CDR3 protein: CAIRAGGEYGYTF; CDR3 DNA: TGTGCCATCAGGGCAGGGGGGGAGTATGGCTACACCTTC
D gene: NA; clone size: NA; V gene: TRBV5-1; J gene: TRBJ2-4; CDR3 protein: CASSPGQDKNIQYF; CDR3 DNA: TGCGCCAGCAGCCCCGGACAAGACAAAAACATTCAGTACTTC
D gene: NA; clone size: NA; V gene: TRBV7-2; J gene: TRBJ2-7; CDR3 protein: CASSLALARSKSGTAGEQYF; CDR3 DNA: TGTGCCAGCAGCTTAGCATTGGCACGCTCAAAGAGCGGGACAGCTGGCGAGCAGTACTTC
D gene: NA; clone size: few; V gene: TRBV4-2; J gene: TRBJ2-7; CDR3 protein: CASSQEGPVPSYEQYF; CDR3 DNA: TGTGCCAGCAGCCAAGAAGGTCCAGTTCCGAGCTACGAGCAGTACTTC
D gene: NA; clone size: NA; V gene: TRBV20-1; J gene: TRBJ2-7; CDR3 protein: CSARKDSGSYEQYF; CDR3 DNA: TGCAGTGCTAGAAAGGACAGTGGTTCCTACGAGCAGTACTTC
D gene: NA; clone size: NA; V gene: TRBV27; J gene: TRBJ1-4; CDR3 protein: CASSLLAKGTNEKLFF; CDR3 DNA: TGTGCCAGCAGTTTGTTGGCGAAGGGAACTAATGAAAAACTGTTTTTT
D gene: NA; clone size: few; V gene: TRBV29-1; J gene: TRBJ1-2; CDR3 protein: CSVWPPGQDYGYTF; CDR3 DNA: TGCAGCGTGTGGCCCCCGGGGCAAGACTATGGCTACACCTTC
D gene: NA; clone size: NA; V gene: TRBV4-3; J gene: TRBJ2-1; CDR3 protein: CASSQDGEGGNEQFF; CDR3 DNA: TGCGCCAGCAGCCAAGATGGGGAAGGGGGGAATGAGCAGTTCTTC
D gene: NA; clone size: NA; V gene: TRBV30; J gene: TRBJ1-2; CDR3 protein: CAGVGEDYGYTF; CDR3 DNA: TGTGCCGGAGTAGGGGAAGACTATGGCTACACCTTC
D gene: NA; clone size: once; V gene: TRBV5-1; J gene: TRBJ1-1; CDR3 protein: CASSRTTENTEAFF; CDR3 DNA: TGCGCCAGCAGCCGTACGACAGAGAACACTGAAGCTTTCTTT
D gene: NA; clone size: NA; V gene: TRBV7-9; J gene: TRBJ2-5; CDR3 protein: CASSPSDWEQYF; CDR3 DNA: TGTGCCAGCAGCCCAAGTGATTGGGAGCAGTACTTC
D gene: NA; clone size: few; V gene: TRBV2; J gene: TRBJ2-5; CDR3 protein: CASRPRGETQYF; CDR3 DNA: TGTGCCAGCAGGCCTAGAGGGGAGACCCAGTACTTC
D gene: NA; clone size: NA; V gene: TRBV27; J gene: TRBJ2-7; CDR3 protein: CASSSNSGPYEQYF; CDR3 DNA: TGTGCCAGCAGTTCGAATAGCGGCCCCTACGAGCAGTACTTC
D gene: NA; clone size: NA; V gene: TRBV28; J gene: TRBJ2-1; CDR3 protein: CASRLQGSEQFF; CDR3 DNA: TGTGCCAGCAGATTACAGGGTAGCGAGCAGTTCTTC
D gene: NA; clone size: NA; V gene: TRBV7-2; J gene: TRBJ2-7; CDR3 protein: CASSLQQISYEQYF; CDR3 DNA: TGTGCCAGCAGCTTACAGCAAATCTCCTACGAGCAGTACTTC
D gene: NA; clone size: NA; V gene: TRBV6-1; J gene: TRBJ1-2; CDR3 protein: CASSEARGDYGYTF; CDR3 DNA: TGTGCCAGCAGTGAAGCTCGGGGTGACTATGGCTACACCTTC
D gene: TRBD2; clone size: NA; V gene: TRBV28; J gene: TRBJ2-7; CDR3 protein: CASSVGLASEQYF; CDR3 DNA: TGTGCCAGCAGTGTGGGACTAGCGAGCGAGCAGTATTTC
D gene: NA; clone size: few; V gene: TRBV6-5; J gene: TRBJ2-1; CDR3 protein: CASSYELTVSLNEQFF; CDR3 DNA: TGTGCCAGCAGTTACGAGCTTACAGTGTCTCTCAATGAGCAGTTCTTC
D gene: NA; clone size: NA; V gene: TRBV11-3; J gene: TRBJ1-5; CDR3 protein: CASSPNLKAGEQPQHF; CDR3 DNA: TGTGCCAGCAGCCCCAACCTGAAGGCCGGGGAGCAGCCCCAGCATTTT
D gene: NA; clone size: once; V gene: TRBV20-1; J gene: TRBJ2-6; CDR3 protein: CSARVLGPPSSGANVLTF; CDR3 DNA: TGCAGTGCTAGAGTCTTAGGGCCACCTTCCTCTGGGGCCAACGTCCTGACTTTC
D gene: NA; clone size: NA; V gene: TRBV6-2/TRBV6-3; J gene: TRBJ2-5; CDR3 protein: CASSYPEETQYF; CDR3 DNA: TGTGCCAGCAGTTACCCAGAAGAGACCCAGTACTTC
D gene: TRBD1; clone size: NA; V gene: TRBV20-1; J gene: TRBJ2-5; CDR3 protein: CSATRTGLVETQYF; CDR3 DNA: TGCAGTGCTACCCGGACAGGGTTGGTAGAGACCCAGTACTTC
D gene: NA; clone size: NA; V gene: TRBV12-3/TRBV12-4; J gene: TRBJ2-1; CDR3 protein: CASRRGRDEQFF; CDR3 DNA: TGTGCCAGCAGACGGGGTAGGGATGAGCAGTTCTTC
D gene: NA; clone size: NA; V gene: TRBV2; J gene: TRBJ2-1; CDR3 protein: CASRAQGAYNEQFF; CDR3 DNA: TGTGCCAGCAGGGCCCAAGGGGCCTACAATGAGCAGTTCTTC
D gene: NA; clone size: NA; V gene: TRBV29-1; J gene: TRBJ1-1; CDR3 protein: CSVDGWNTEAFF; CDR3 DNA: TGCAGCGTTGACGGTTGGAACACTGAAGCTTTCTTT
D gene: TRBD2; clone size: NA; V gene: TRBV25-1; J gene: TRBJ2-1; CDR3 protein: CASSVAGSLNEQFF; CDR3 DNA: TGTGCCAGCAGTGTAGCGGGAAGCCTGAATGAGCAGTTCTTC
D gene: NA; clone size: once; V gene: TRBV7-2; J gene: TRBJ1-1; CDR3 protein: CASSYPGLNTEAFF; CDR3 DNA: TGTGCCAGCAGCTACCCCGGGTTGAACACTGAAGCTTTCTTT
D gene: NA; clone size: NA; V gene: TRBV12-3/TRBV12-4; J gene: TRBJ2-7; CDR3 protein: CASTSTTGKTYEQYF; CDR3 DNA: TGTGCCAGCACCTCCACGACGGGGAAAACCTACGAGCAGTACTTC
D gene: NA; clone size: once; V gene: TRBV7-2; J gene: TRBJ2-3; CDR3 protein: CASSLAARETDTQYF; CDR3 DNA: TGTGCCAGCAGCTTAGCTGCAAGGGAGACAGATACGCAGTATTTT
D gene: NA; clone size: NA; V gene: TRBV14; J gene: TRBJ1-2; CDR3 protein: CASSQTLANYGYTF; CDR3 DNA: TGTGCCAGCAGCCAGACTCTAGCTAACTATGGCTACACCTTC
D gene: NA; clone size: NA; V gene: TRBV28; J gene: TRBJ1-2; CDR3 protein: CASSSAQYGYGYTF; CDR3 DNA: TGTGCCAGCTCATCGGCCCAGTACGGCTATGGCTACACCTTC
D gene: TRBD1; clone size: NA; V gene: TRBV28; J gene: TRBJ1-5; CDR3 protein: CATKQGSSSQPQHF; CDR3 DNA: TGTGCCACCAAACAGGGGAGTAGCTCTCAGCCCCAGCATTTT
D gene: TRBD2; clone size: NA; V gene: TRBV6-6; J gene: TRBJ2-1; CDR3 protein: CASSYSGGGADEQFF; CDR3 DNA: TGTGCCAGCAGTTACTCGGGCGGGGGGGCTGATGAGCAGTTCTTC
D gene: NA; clone size: few; V gene: TRBV7-2; J gene: TRBJ2-7; CDR3 protein: CASSSWNSYEQYF; CDR3 DNA: TGTGCCAGCAGCTCCTGGAACTCCTACGAGCAGTACTTC
D gene: NA; clone size: NA; V gene: TRBV28; J gene: TRBJ1-2; CDR3 protein: CASTTGGAGANYGYTF; CDR3 DNA: TGTGCCAGCACCACCGGGGGCGCGGGAGCTAACTATGGCTACACCTTC
D gene: NA; clone size: NA; V gene: TRBV29-1; J gene: TRBJ2-3; CDR3 protein: CSVDIGGSTDTQYF; CDR3 DNA: TGCAGCGTTGATATCGGGGGCAGCACAGATACGCAGTATTTT
D gene: NA; clone size: NA; V gene: TRBV27; J gene: TRBJ1-2; CDR3 protein: CASSLHRAGGYTF; CDR3 DNA: TGTGCCAGCAGCCTACACAGGGCTGGGGGCTACACCTTC
D gene: NA; clone size: few; V gene: TRBV20-1; J gene: TRBJ2-1; CDR3 protein: CSASQEGESYNEQFF; CDR3 DNA: TGCAGTGCTAGTCAGGAGGGGGAGAGCTACAATGAGCAGTTCTTC
D gene: TRBD1; clone size: few; V gene: TRBV3-1; J gene: TRBJ2-1; CDR3 protein: CASSQRQGGYNEQFF; CDR3 DNA: TGTGCCAGCAGCCAGAGACAGGGGGGCTACAATGAGCAGTTCTTC
D gene: NA; clone size: once; V gene: TRBV2; J gene: TRBJ1-1; CDR3 protein: CASGHMNTEAFF; CDR3 DNA: TGTGCCAGCGGACATATGAACACTGAAGCTTTCTTT
D gene: NA; clone size: few; V gene: TRBV11-1; J gene: TRBJ2-3; CDR3 protein: CASSRPGMRGDTQYF; CDR3 DNA: TGTGCCAGCAGCCGCCCGGGGATGAGGGGAGATACGCAGTATTTT